Reported below is one T cell receptor (beta chain). V gave up 4 bases and J gave up 0 bases, with 10 bases separating them. The CDR3 has 15 residues. The germline CDR1 and CDR2 sequences are SGHTA and FQGNSA. The sample comes from a study of blood T cell repertoires in COVID-19. Study background: Nucleic acid was either cDNA or gDNA, and it came from T cells, B-cell-depleted T cells, or PBMCs.

Donors were grouped by their self-reported clinical history. Clones were read by immunoSEQ multiplex PCR, and TCRdb kept only the in-frame ones, dropping some. The sample contains hundreds of thousands of clones, 89% of which appear only once. The sequenced sample consisted of PBMCs or T cells enriched from blood (not recorded which). The rearrangement links TRBV7-2 to TRBJ1-5; no reliable D call. The sequence was obtained from a woman in her twenties or thirties with acute COVID-19. The CDR3 loop is CASSWSSGSNQPQHF. The CDR3 DNA follows: TGTGCCAGCAGCTGGTCTTCGGGTAGCAATCAGCCCCAGCATTTT.